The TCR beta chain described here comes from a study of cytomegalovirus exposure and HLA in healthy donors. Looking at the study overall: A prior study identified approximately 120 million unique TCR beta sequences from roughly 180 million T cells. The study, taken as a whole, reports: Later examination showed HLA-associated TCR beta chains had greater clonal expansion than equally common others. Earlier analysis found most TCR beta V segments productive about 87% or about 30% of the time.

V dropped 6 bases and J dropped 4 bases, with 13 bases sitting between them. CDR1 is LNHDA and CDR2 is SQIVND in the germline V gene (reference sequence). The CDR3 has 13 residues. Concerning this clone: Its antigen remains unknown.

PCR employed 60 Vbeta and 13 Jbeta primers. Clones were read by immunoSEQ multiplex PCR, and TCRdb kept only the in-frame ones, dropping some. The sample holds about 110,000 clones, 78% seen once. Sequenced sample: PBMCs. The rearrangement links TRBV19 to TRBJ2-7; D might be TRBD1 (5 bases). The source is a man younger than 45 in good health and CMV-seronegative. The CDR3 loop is CASSLAGMYEQYF. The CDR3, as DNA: TGTGCCAGTAGCCTGGCAGGGATGTACGAGCAGTACTTC.